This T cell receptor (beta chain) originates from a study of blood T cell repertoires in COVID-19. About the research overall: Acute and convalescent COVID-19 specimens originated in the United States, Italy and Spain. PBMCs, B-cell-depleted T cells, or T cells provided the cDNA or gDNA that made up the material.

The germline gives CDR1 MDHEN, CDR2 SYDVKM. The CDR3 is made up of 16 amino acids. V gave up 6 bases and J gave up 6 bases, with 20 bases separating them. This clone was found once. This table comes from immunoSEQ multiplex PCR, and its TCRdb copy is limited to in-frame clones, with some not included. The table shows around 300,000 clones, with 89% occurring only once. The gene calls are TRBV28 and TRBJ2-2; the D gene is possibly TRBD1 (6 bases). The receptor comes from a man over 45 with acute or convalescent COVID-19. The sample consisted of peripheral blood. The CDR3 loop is CASSQGGRAIAGELFF. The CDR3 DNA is TGTGCCAGCAGCCAAGGGGGACGGGCCATCGCCGGGGAGCTGTTTTTT.